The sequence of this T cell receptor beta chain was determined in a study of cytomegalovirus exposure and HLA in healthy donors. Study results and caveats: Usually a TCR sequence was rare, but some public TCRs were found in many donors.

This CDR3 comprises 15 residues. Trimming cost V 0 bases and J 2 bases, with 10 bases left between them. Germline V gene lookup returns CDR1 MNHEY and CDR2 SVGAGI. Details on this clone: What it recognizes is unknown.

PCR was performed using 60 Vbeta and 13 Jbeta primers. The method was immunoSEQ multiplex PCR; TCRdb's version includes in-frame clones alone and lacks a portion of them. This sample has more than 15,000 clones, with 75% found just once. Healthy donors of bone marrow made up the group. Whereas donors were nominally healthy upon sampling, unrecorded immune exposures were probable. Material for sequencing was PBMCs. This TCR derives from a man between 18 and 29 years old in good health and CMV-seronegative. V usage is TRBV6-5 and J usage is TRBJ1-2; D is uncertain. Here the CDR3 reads CASSYSPRSNYGYTF. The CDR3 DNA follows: TGTGCCAGCAGTTACTCCCCTCGTTCGAACTATGGCTACACCTTC.